The source of this TCR beta chain is a study of cytomegalovirus exposure and HLA in healthy donors. Study information: Ancestry clustering placed around four fifths of more than 350 genotyped donors in the Caucasian-associated cluster.

At collection, donors were nominally healthy, but unrecorded immune exposures were probable. V shed 6 bases, J shed 7 bases, and the junction held 10 bases outside the gene matches. Germline V gene lookup returns CDR1 MRHNA and CDR2 SNTAGT. This CDR3 is 14 amino acids long. General study points: In a later analysis, TCR association rates varied by HLA locus: DRB1 most, HLA-C fewest. Reportedly, a later analysis found an Asian-associated ancestry cluster had fewer N-insertions than the approximately 700-donor mean.

PCR involved 60 Vbeta and 13 Jbeta primers. Some clones are missing from TCRdb's copy, which holds only in-frame ones; the method was immunoSEQ multiplex PCR. This table has fewer than 200,000 clones, 80% to 85% appearing once. With respect to this clone: Its antigen is not known.

The V gene is TRBV6-4, the J gene TRBJ1-2; TRBD1 matches 8 bases. The clonotype originates from a woman aged 30 to 39 in good health and CMV-seronegative. Sequenced sample: PBMCs. The CDR3 sequence: CASRVGQATGGYTF. The CDR3 DNA is TGTGCCAGCAGAGTGGGACAGGCTACCGGTGGCTACACCTTC.